The 19 T cell receptor beta chains listed next were all sequenced from one sample in a study of blood T cell repertoires in COVID-19. The repertoire was sequenced with immunoSEQ multiplex PCR; TCRdb's copy has only in-frame clones and lacks some. The sample consists of a few hundred thousand clones, 75% to 85% of them appearing once. Sample: peripheral blood. The receptors were sampled from a woman aged 70-85 years with COVID-19, enrolled during active disease.

This rearrangement joins TRBV24-1 to TRBJ1-2; D may be TRBD1 (5 bases). V was shortened by 5 bases and J by 7 bases, with 16 bases between the two germline ends. Germline values: CDR1 KGHDR, CDR2 SFDVKD. This CDR3 comprises 14 residues. This chain's CDR3 is CATSGLTAFGGYTF. DNA of the CDR3: TGTGCCACCAGTGGCCTGACAGCGTTCGGTGGCTACACCTTC.

V is TRBV5-4 and J is TRBJ2-7; 8 bases map to TRBD1. The CDR3 spans 16 residues. With V trimmed by 5 bases and J by 1 base, 11 bases remained unmatched. Germline values: CDR1 SGHNT, CDR2 YYREEE (reference sequence). CDR3 amino acids: CASSFAGTGGSYEQYF. The CDR3, as DNA: TGTGCCAGCAGTTTCGCCGGGACAGGAGGTTCCTACGAGCAGTACTTC.

The chain employs TRBV7-9 and TRBJ2-7, with 8 positions matching TRBD1. This CDR3 comprises 15 residues. Germline loops: CDR1 SEHNR, CDR2 FQNEAQ (reference sequence). The V and J ends lost 1 base and 2 bases, in that order; junction bases with no gene match: 4. The CDR3 DNA reads TGTGCCAGCAGCTTAGGACCGACAGGGGCCTACGAGCAGTACTTC. Its translation is CASSLGPTGAYEQYF.

The chain joins TRBV12-2 to TRBJ2-7; TRBD2, the D gene given by the table, was not confirmed from the DNA. TRBV12-2 is a pseudogene. There are 17 residues in the CDR3. DNA for the CDR3: TGTGCAAGTCGCTTAGGGCCAAAGCGGGGCTCGACCTACGAGCAGTACTTC. Translated: CASRLGPKRGSTYEQYF.

The V call is TRBV15, the J call TRBJ2-7; TRBD1 aligns across 9 bases. The ends lost 1 base at V and 3 bases at J; junction bases unmatched: 7. The CDR3 extends over 16 amino acids. The germline V gene has CDR1 LNHNV and CDR2 YYDKDF (reference sequence). The CDR3 reads CATSRGQGGFYYEQYF. CDR3 coding DNA: TGTGCCACCAGCAGAGGACAGGGGGGATTTTACTACGAGCAGTACTTC.

CDR3 amino acids: CASSLRGTPNNEQFF. CDR3 nucleotide sequence: TGTGCCAGCAGCTTGCGGGGGACGCCGAACAATGAGCAGTTCTTC. The V gene is TRBV5-5, the J gene TRBJ2-1; a weak D match, TRBD2 (6 bases). Per germline, CDR1 SGHKS and CDR2 YYEKEE (reference sequence). V dropped 1 base and J dropped 5 bases, with 13 bases sitting between them. There are 15 residues in the CDR3.

V gene TRBV4-2 combines with J gene TRBJ1-5, with TRBD1 identical over 8 bases. This CDR3 comprises 16 residues. Germline assignment: CDR1 LGHNA and CDR2 YNFKEQ. Trimming at V came to 1 base and at J to 7 bases, leaving 9 bases not matched to a gene. CDR3 in amino acids: CASSQGTGTGEQPQHF. CDR3 coding DNA: TGTGCCAGCAGCCAAGGCACCGGGACAGGAGAACAGCCCCAGCATTTT.

The chain uses TRBV4-2 and TRBJ2-7, with D uncertain. The CDR3 runs 12 residues. The V gene's germline CDR1 is LGHNA and CDR2 YNFKEQ. V lost 2 bases and J 5 bases, leaving 7 bases between the germline ends. CDR3 nucleotides: TGTGCCAGCAGCCAAACACATAACGAGCAGTACTTC. Translated, it gives CASSQTHNEQYF.

The chain recombines TRBV3-1 (or the pseudogene TRBV3-2) with TRBJ2-2, with 12 positions matching TRBD2. The germline V gene encodes CDR1 LGHDT and CDR2 YNNKEL (reference sequence). The V and J ends lost 3 bases and 5 bases, in that order; junction bases with no gene match: 10. The CDR3 covers 18 residues. DNA of the CDR3: TGTGCCAGCAGCCAGGCACAACTAGCGGGGGGTCGGACCGGGGAGCTGTTTTTT. Residues: CASSQAQLAGGRTGELFF.

V usage is TRBV7-8 and J usage is TRBJ1-5, with 7 positions matching TRBD1. After removal of 5 bases from V and 3 bases from J, the junction contained 4 bases not matched to a gene. This CDR3 is built from 14 residues. Germline loops: CDR1 SGHVS, CDR2 FQNEAQ. CDR3 coding DNA: TGTGCCAGCAGCCGAGGGACAGTCAATCAGCCCCAGCATTTT. It is translated as CASSRGTVNQPQHF.

The chain combines TRBV27 with TRBJ1-3; a possible D gene is TRBD1 (5 bases). Germline V gene sequence: CDR1 MNHEY, CDR2 SMNVEV (reference sequence). This CDR3 spans 14 amino acids. V gave up 6 bases and J gave up 3 bases, with 12 bases separating them. The CDR3 DNA reads as TGTGCCAGCAGGGAATCAGGGTTTGGAAACACCATATATTTT. It encodes CASRESGFGNTIYF.

The chain links TRBV15 to TRBJ1-4, with D possibly matching TRBD1 (6 bases). This CDR3 contains 14 residues. Trimming shortened V by 1 base and J by 7 bases, and 10 bases separated the two germline ends. The germline gives CDR1 LNHNV, CDR2 YYDKDF (reference sequence). DNA of the CDR3: TGTGCCACCAGCAGAGCAGGGGTTGTTGAAAAACTGTTTTTT. Residues: CATSRAGVVEKLFF.

The chain combines TRBV6-6 with TRBJ1-1; maybe TRBD1 (5 bases). Germline V gives CDR1 MNHNY, CDR2 SVGAGI (reference sequence). Trimming shortened V by 0 bases and J by 7 bases, and 9 bases separated the two germline ends. This CDR3 has 13 amino acids. CDR3 loop: CASSYSSGIEAFF. In DNA, the CDR3 is TGTGCCAGCAGTTACTCCTCAGGGATTGAAGCTTTCTTT.

The chain links TRBV7-2 to TRBJ1-5; TRBD1 is a possible D gene (5 bases). The CDR3 has 15 amino acids. The ends were cut back, 5 bases at V and 2 bases at J, with 13 bases in the middle. Germline values: CDR1 SGHTA, CDR2 FQGNSA. CDR3 residues: CASSPIQGGNQPQHF. As DNA, the CDR3 is TGTGCCAGCAGCCCCATCCAGGGTGGCAATCAGCCCCAGCATTTT.

The chain has TRBV5-1 and TRBJ1-1; D is unresolved. The CDR3 length is 14 residues. The germline V gene encodes CDR1 SGHRS and CDR2 YFSETQ. V was shortened by 0 bases and J by 5 bases, with 11 bases between the two germline ends. The CDR3 protein is CASSLVGRGTEAFF. In nucleotides, the CDR3 is TGCGCCAGCAGCTTGGTTGGGCGGGGTACTGAAGCTTTCTTT.

The DNA for the CDR3 is TGCGCCAGCCGAGACGACAGTTTCTACAATGAGCAGTTCTTC. Its protein product is CASRDDSFYNEQFF. This chain connects TRBV5-1 to TRBJ2-1, with D perhaps matching TRBD1 (5 bases). The CDR3 has 14 amino acids. The V end was cut by 7 bases, the J end by 3 bases, with 14 bases between. The germline V gene has CDR1 SGHRS and CDR2 YFSETQ.

CDR3 residues: CASSISIRTSGREDTQYF. The CDR3 DNA follows: TGTGCCAGTAGTATTTCGATTCGGACTAGCGGGAGGGAAGATACGCAGTATTTT. The rearrangement joins TRBV19 to TRBJ2-3; TRBD2 agrees at 15 bases. Germline CDR1 reads LNHDA; CDR2 reads SQIVND (reference sequence). This CDR3 has 18 residues. V lost 3 bases to trimming and J lost 5 bases; unmatched junction nucleotides: 9. Based on the CDR3 plus reference TRBV19 and TRBJ2-3, the full variable domain is DGGITQSPKYLFRKEGQNVTLSCEQNLNHDAMYWYRQDPGQGLRLIYYSQIVNDFQKGDIAEGYSVSREKKESFPLTVTSAQKNPTAFYLCASSISIRTSGREDTQYFGPGTRLTVL.

The CDR3 DNA reads TGTGCCAGCAGCTTAGTCGGGACTAGCGGTGTTACTTCCTACAATGAGCAGTTCTTC. Protein: CASSLVGTSGVTSYNEQFF. The chain uses TRBV11-2 and TRBJ2-1; 11 bases agree with TRBD2. V lost 1 base to trimming and J lost 1 base; unmatched junction nucleotides: 9. Germline V lookup: CDR1 SGHAT, CDR2 FQNNGV. This CDR3 is 19 amino acids long.

The chain carries TRBV7-9 and TRBJ1-2, with 8 positions matching TRBD1. With V trimmed by 5 bases and J by 0 bases, 8 bases remained unmatched. Per germline, CDR1 SEHNR and CDR2 FQNEAQ (reference sequence). The CDR3 spans 16 residues. CDR3 sequence reads: CASSRTGTGANYGYTF. CDR3 DNA: TGTGCCAGCAGCCGGACCGGGACAGGAGCTAACTATGGCTACACCTTC.